Detailed here is one T cell receptor (beta chain). The data derive from a study of blood T cell dynamics during melanoma immunotherapy. Generated by immunoSEQ multiplex PCR, the TCRdb table keeps only in-frame clones and is missing some. The table shows 8,000 to 13,000 clones, with 70% to 90% occurring only once. Time point meaning: week 3, after first cycle of checkpoint inhibitor. The sequencing here drew on blood, taken from a patient treated with checkpoint blockade. The source is a human donor with melanoma.

CDR3: CASSWVSRNTEAFF. CDR3 DNA: TGTGCCAGTAGTTGGGTTAGCAGGAACACTGAAGCTTTCTTT. The V and J genes are TRBV19 and TRBJ1-1, with D unclear. The V and J ends lost 5 bases and 1 base respectively, with 11 bases between them. This CDR3 has 14 amino acids. CDR1 and CDR2 (germline): LNHDA, SQIVND (reference sequence).